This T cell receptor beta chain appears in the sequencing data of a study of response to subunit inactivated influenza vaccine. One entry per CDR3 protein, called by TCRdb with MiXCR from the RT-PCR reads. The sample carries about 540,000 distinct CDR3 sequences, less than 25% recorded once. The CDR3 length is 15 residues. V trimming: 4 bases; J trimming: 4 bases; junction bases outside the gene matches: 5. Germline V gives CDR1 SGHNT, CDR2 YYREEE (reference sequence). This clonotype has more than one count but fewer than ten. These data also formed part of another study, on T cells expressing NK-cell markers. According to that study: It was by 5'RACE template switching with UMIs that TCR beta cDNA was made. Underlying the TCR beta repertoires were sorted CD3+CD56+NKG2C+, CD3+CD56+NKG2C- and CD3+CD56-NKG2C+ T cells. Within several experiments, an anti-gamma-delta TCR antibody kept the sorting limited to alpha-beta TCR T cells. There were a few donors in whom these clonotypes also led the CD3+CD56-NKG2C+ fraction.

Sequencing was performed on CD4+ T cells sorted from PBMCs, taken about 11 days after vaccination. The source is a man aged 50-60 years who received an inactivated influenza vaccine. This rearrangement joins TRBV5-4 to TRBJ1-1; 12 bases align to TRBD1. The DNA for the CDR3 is TGTGCCAGCAGCCATCCGGGACAGGGGGCCACTGAAGCTTTCTTT. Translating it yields CASSHPGQGATEAFF. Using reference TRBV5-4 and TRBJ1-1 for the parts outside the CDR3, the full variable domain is ETGVTQSPTHLIKTRGQQVTLRCSSQSGHNTVSWYQQALGQGPQFIFQYYREEENGRGNFPPRFSGLQFPNYSSELNVNALELDDSALYLCASSHPGQGATEAFFGQGTRLTVV.